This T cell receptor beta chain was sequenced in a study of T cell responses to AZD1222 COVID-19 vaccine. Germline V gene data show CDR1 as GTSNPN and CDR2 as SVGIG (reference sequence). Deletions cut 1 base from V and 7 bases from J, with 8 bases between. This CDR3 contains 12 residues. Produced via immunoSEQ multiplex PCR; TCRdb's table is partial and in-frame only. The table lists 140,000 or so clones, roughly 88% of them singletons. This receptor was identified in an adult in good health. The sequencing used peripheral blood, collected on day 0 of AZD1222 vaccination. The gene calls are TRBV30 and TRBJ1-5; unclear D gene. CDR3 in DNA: TGTGCCTGGAGTGAAGGGCGACAGCCCCAGCATTTT. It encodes CAWSEGRQPQHF. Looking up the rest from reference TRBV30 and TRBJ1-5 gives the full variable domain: SQTIHQWPATLVQPVGSPLSLECTVEGTSNPNLYWYRQAAGRGLQLLFYSVGIGQISSEVPQNLSASRPQDRQFILSSKKLLLSDSGFYLCAWSEGRQPQHFGDGTRLSIL.